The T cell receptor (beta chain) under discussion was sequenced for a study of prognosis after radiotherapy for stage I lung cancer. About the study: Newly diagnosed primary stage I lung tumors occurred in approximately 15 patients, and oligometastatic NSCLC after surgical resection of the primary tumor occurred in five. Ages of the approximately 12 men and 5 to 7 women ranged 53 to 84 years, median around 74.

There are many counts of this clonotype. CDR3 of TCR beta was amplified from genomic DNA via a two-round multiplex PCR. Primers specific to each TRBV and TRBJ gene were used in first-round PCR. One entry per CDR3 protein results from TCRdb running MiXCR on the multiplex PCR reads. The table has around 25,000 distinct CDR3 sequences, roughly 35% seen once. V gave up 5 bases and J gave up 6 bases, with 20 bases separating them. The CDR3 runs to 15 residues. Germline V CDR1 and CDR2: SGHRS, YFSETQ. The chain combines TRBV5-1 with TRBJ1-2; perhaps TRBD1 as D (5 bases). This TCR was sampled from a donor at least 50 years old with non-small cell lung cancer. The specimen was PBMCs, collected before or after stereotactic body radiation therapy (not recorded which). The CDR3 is CASSTPTSRGDGYTF. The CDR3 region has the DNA TGCGCCAGCAGTACCCCCACGTCTCGAGGGGATGGCTACACCTTC.